The T cell receptor beta chain under discussion was sequenced for a study of T-cell reconstitution after alpha-beta-depleted transplantation in children (dated by TCRdb to about 2016). Concerning the study at large: Using TCR repertoire profiling, the study followed T-cell immune reconstitution in a quantitative way in children after TCRalphabeta/CD19-depleted allogeneic hematopoietic cell transplantation.

The receptor library was made with PCR. This sample was sequenced with an Illumina HiSeq 2500. TCR library preparation used molecular barcoding, with unique molecular identifiers applied to normalize quantification of the TCRbeta repertoire. TCRdb reworked the public reads: Q25 trimming with fastp, MiXCR clone assembly, productive beta chains retained. A single entry per CDR3 protein holds the most common genes and DNA from its merged rows. For this sample there are some 200,000 distinct CDR3 sequences; about 15% appear just once. In total, the top ten clones hold about 13% of the sample. V and J are trimmed by 5 bases and 5 bases, and the gene matches miss 8 bases of the junction. Reading from cysteine to phenylalanine, the CDR3 counts 15 amino acids. The retained sequence is limited to the CDR3, 45 bases, with the frame set at the first base. Sequences KGHDR (CDR1) and SFDVKD (CDR2) are obtained from the germline V gene.

This clonotype has a count of ten or more. No antigen is known for it. Base-call qualities are not available, and no considerably larger clone is one nucleotide away. The origin of this receptor is a human donor who donated a stem cell graft to a child with acute lymphoblastic leukemia. The sequencing here drew on PBMCs from the stem cell graft donor, taken from the stem cell graft. The receptor chain draws on TRBV24-1 and TRBJ2-1; 7 nucleotides in the junction match TRBD2. The CDR3 protein sequence reads: CATSGGLAENNEQFF. The DNA sequence is TGTGCCACCAGTGGTGGGCTAGCGGAAAACAATGAGCAGTTCTTC.